What follows describes a single TCR beta chain. The germline V gene encodes CDR1 SGDLS and CDR2 YYNGEE. There are 17 residues in the CDR3. Trimming removed 0 bases from V and 1 base from J; junction bases left unmatched: 7. The treatment is: approximately 18 received Ad26.COV2.S at low or high dose, single or two shots; several received placebo; per-sample allocation not given. Each sample was drawn 63 days after the first injection (of vaccine or placebo). This sample was included in a study of Ad26.COV2.S vaccination and SARS-CoV-2 variants. The assay was immunoSEQ multiplex PCR, and TCRdb's table has in-frame clones only and misses some. The sample has around 250,000 clones; roughly nine tenths are singletons.

The TCR sequence derives from a person aged 18-60 years who received the Ad26.COV2.S COVID-19 vaccine or a placebo. J is TRBJ2-7 and V is TRBV9; 10 nucleotides agree with TRBD2. Sequenced material: peripheral blood, taken in a trial of Ad26.COV2.S vaccine versus placebo. The CDR3 reads CASSVGGLAGESYEQYF. The DNA of the CDR3 is TGTGCCAGCAGCGTAGGTGGTCTAGCGGGGGAGTCCTACGAGCAGTACTTC.